The rows below give T cell receptor beta chains drawn from one sample of a study of T cells in narcolepsy. Using immunoSEQ multiplex PCR, the repertoire was profiled, and TCRdb retains in-frame clones only, with some absent. There are fewer than 30,000 clones in the sample; roughly 85% occur only once, and around 1.2% lies in the top ten. The specimen was CD45RA- memory CD4+ T cells from PBMCs. All receptors come from a human donor with narcolepsy. Each CDR3 is given without its conserved first and last residue. Each record gives: D gene, V gene, J gene, CDR3 protein. The D gene is left open where the match is weak.

D: -; V: TRBV28; J: TRBJ1-2; CDR3: ASSFGGVNYGYT
D: -; V: TRBV5-1; J: TRBJ2-7; CDR3: ASSLEAYEQY
D: -; V: TRBV6-1; J: TRBJ2-5; CDR3: ASLGLAPSQETQY
D: -; V: TRBV27; J: TRBJ2-3; CDR3: ASSLKGVVTDTQY
D: TRBD2; V: TRBV10-1; J: TRBJ2-1; CDR3: ASPGLATYNEQF
D: -; V: TRBV11-2; J: TRBJ1-1; CDR3: ASSALTITEAF
D: TRBD1; V: TRBV27; J: TRBJ2-6; CDR3: ASSSQTGGSGANVLT
D: -; V: TRBV28; J: TRBJ1-1; CDR3: ASSQQGRAF
D: -; V: TRBV19; J: TRBJ2-7; CDR3: ASSGTGRRYEQY
D: -; V: TRBV6-1; J: TRBJ2-5; CDR3: ASRNSDQETQY
D: -; V: TRBV7-2; J: TRBJ2-4; CDR3: ASSLRSGRAKNIQY
D: TRBD2; V: TRBV10-3; J: TRBJ2-3; CDR3: AISSSGRSTDTQY
D: -; V: TRBV6-5; J: TRBJ1-2; CDR3: ASSSGVSGYT
D: TRBD2; V: TRBV6-1; J: TRBJ2-1; CDR3: ASSEGGGGRGREF
D: -; V: TRBV6-5; J: TRBJ1-5; CDR3: ASSYGGNQPQH